The T cell receptor (beta chain) described here comes from a study of blood T cell repertoires in COVID-19. In the study overall: Collection of acute and convalescent COVID-19 samples took place in the United States, Italy and Spain. Sources were T cells, B-cell-depleted T cells, or PBMCs; the material itself was cDNA or gDNA.

Losses at the gene ends were 4 bases for V and 3 bases for J; bases not matched to a gene: 5. CDR3 size: 14 residues. From germline, CDR1 is MGHDK and CDR2 SYGVNS. Followed longitudinally, the Seattle patients had been enrolled during active infection. Authors' analysis steps: For nucleated cells, counts were estimated from reference gene primer amplification. TCRdb keeps only in-frame clones here, not all; method: immunoSEQ multiplex PCR. D and trimming were read from the DNA, whereas the V and J calls and clone size are those reported in that table. Among some 300,000 clones listed, 86% were seen once.

Sequences were obtained from peripheral blood. The TCR was taken from a woman in her 70s with COVID-19, enrolled during active disease. V usage is TRBV25-1 and J usage is TRBJ1-1; 7 positions agree with TRBD1. The CDR3 sequence: CASSAPGGYTEAFF. CDR3 sequence (DNA): TGTGCCAGCAGTGCGCCAGGGGGATACACTGAAGCTTTCTTT.